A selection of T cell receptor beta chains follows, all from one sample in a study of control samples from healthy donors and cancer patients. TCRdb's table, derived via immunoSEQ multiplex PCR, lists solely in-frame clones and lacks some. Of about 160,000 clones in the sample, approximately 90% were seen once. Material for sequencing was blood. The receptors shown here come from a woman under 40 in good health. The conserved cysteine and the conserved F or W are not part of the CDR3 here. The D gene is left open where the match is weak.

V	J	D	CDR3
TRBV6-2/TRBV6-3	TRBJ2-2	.	ASSYGRTGELF
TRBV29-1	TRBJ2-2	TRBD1	SASSGTANTGELF
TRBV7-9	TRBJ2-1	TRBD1	ASPPAPGGWNEQF
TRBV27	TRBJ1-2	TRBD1	ASSPDRGYGYT
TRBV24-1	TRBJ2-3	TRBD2	ATSGTSGSWADTQY
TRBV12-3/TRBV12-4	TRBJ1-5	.	ASSFYSNQPQH
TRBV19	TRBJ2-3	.	ASSSNPGIGNTDTQY
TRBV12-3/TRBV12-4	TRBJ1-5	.	ASSFGAWQPQH
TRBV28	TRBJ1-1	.	ASREVGNTEAF
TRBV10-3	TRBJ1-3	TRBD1	AISLTGDGNTIY
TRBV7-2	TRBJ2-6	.	ASSARRFSAGANVLT
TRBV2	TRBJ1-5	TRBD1	ASSRDRAAQPQH
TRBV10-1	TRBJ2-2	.	ASSEGARKLF
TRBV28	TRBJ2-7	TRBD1	ASSSPGQGAVNEQY
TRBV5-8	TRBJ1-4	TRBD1	ASSPGTGFLNNEKLF
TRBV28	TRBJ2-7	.	ASSLKVDEQY
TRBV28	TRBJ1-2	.	ASSLLGTNGYT
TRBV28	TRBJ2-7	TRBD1	ASSLFGTGALEQY
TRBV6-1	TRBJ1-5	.	ASSELQPQH
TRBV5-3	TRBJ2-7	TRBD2	ARSLRGLAGGGGYRTYEQY
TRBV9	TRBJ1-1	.	ASSVGGGAAF
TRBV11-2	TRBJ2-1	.	ASSRIQYSYNEQF
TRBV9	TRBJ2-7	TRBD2	ASSPDPSSGRGPSYEQY